What follows are 25 T cell receptor beta chains derived from one specimen sequenced in a study of T-cell memory formation after mild COVID-19. In TCRdb, the 5' RACE reads were re-called with MiXCR into one record per CDR3 protein. The table lists approximately 400,000 distinct CDR3 sequences, approximately 25% of them singletons. The specimen was PBMCs or a T cell subset sorted from them (not recorded which). Receptors originate from an adult woman who had mild COVID-19 (a few samples of this study predate the infection). Cell type and time point are not known.

This clonotype was observed a handful of times. The rearrangement joins TRBV5-6 to TRBJ2-1; D is unresolved. CDR3 length equals 13 residues. The germline gives CDR1 SGHDT, CDR2 YYEEEE. Trimming stripped 4 bases from V and 3 bases from J, with 8 bases between. The CDR3 DNA reads as TGTGCCAGCAGCGTAGAATTCTACAATGAGCAGTTCTTC. This gives the protein CASSVEFYNEQFF.

V usage is TRBV3-1 and J usage is TRBJ1-5, with no clear D. Between the trimmed V and J ends, which lost 0 bases and 7 bases, there was a span of 7 bases. Looked up from germline, CDR1 is LGHDT and CDR2 is YNNKEL (reference sequence). This CDR3 region has 13 residues. CDR3 sequence: CASSQERHQPQHF. CDR3 DNA: TGTGCCAGCAGCCAAGAAAGACACCAGCCCCAGCATTTT.

V usage is TRBV20-1 and J usage is TRBJ1-5; unclear D gene. Between the trimmed V and J ends, which lost 8 bases and 1 base, there was a span of 15 bases. CDR3 length equals 14 residues. Germline V gives CDR1 DFQATT, CDR2 SNEGSKA (reference sequence). The CDR3, as DNA: TGCAGTACCCAGCTAGGACTGAGCAATCAGCCCCAGCATTTT. This gives the protein CSTQLGLSNQPQHF.

This clonotype was seen only a few times. The chain employs TRBV5-1 and TRBJ2-5; 10 nucleotides match TRBD2. CDR3 length: 19 amino acids. CDR1 and CDR2 (germline): SGHRS, YFSETQ. V shed 0 bases, J shed 2 bases, and the junction held 13 bases outside the gene matches. For the CDR3, the DNA is TGCGCCAGCAGCTTGGTTCCACTAGCGGGGAACCCGAAGCAAGAGACCCAGTACTTC. Residues: CASSLVPLAGNPKQETQYF. The entire variable domain, with the rest obtained from reference TRBV5-1 and TRBJ2-5, is as follows: KAGVTQTPRYLIKTRGQQVTLSCSPISGHRSVSWYQQTPGQGLQFLFEYFSETQRNKGNFPGRFSGRQFSNSRSEMNVSTLELGDSALYLCASSLVPLAGNPKQETQYFGPGTRLLVL.

This clonotype was observed a few times. The V gene is TRBV24-1, the J gene TRBJ1-4; TRBD1 aligns across 8 bases. This CDR3 contains 15 residues. V was clipped by 4 bases and J by 3 bases; unmatched bases: 3. Germline CDR1 KGHDR, CDR2 SFDVKD. CDR3 sequence (DNA): TGTGCCACCAGTGACAAGACAGGGGCTAATGAAAAACTGTTTTTT. Protein sequence: CATSDKTGANEKLFF.

The rearrangement uses TRBV13 and TRBJ2-7; D is uncertain. Germline values: CDR1 PRHDT, CDR2 FYEKMQ (reference sequence). Deletions cut 1 base from V and 2 bases from J, with 15 bases between. CDR3 length: 16 amino acids. CDR3 in amino acids: CASSLVSLTRPYEQYF. DNA of the CDR3: TGTGCCAGCAGCTTAGTTAGTCTGACCAGACCCTACGAGCAGTACTTC.

Here the CDR3 DNA reads TGTGCCAGCAGGCTAGCGGCCCCCGGGGAGCTGTTTTTT. Translating gives CASRLAAPGELFF. V gene TRBV7-2 combines with J gene TRBJ2-2, with 7 bases aligning to TRBD2. From germline, CDR1 is SGHTA and CDR2 FQGNSA. The trim removed 6 bases at V and 6 bases at J, leaving 4 bases unmatched. The CDR3 consists of 13 residues.

This clonotype appeared a single time. The chain carries TRBV16 and TRBJ2-1, with 8 positions matching TRBD1. The CDR3 extends over 18 amino acids. Germline loops: CDR1 KGHSY, CDR2 FQNENV. Germline trimming cut 1 base from V and 4 bases from J; bases unmatched to any gene: 12. This CDR3 reads CASSQFRQGQPNYNEQFF. CDR3 coding DNA: TGTGCCAGCAGCCAATTCCGACAGGGGCAACCTAATTACAATGAGCAGTTCTTC.

This clonotype has a handful of counts. V is TRBV12-3 or TRBV12-4 and J is TRBJ1-2; no firm D call. This CDR3 spans 11 amino acids. V gave up 3 bases and J gave up 4 bases, with 3 bases separating them. CDR3 residues: CASSLAYGYTF. In DNA, the CDR3 is TGTGCCAGCAGTTTGGCCTATGGCTACACCTTC.

This clonotype turned up a few times. V usage is TRBV5-1 and J usage is TRBJ2-3; the match to TRBD2 covers 13 bases. V dropped 3 bases and J dropped 6; count of bases not matched to a gene: 10. CDR3 size: 17 residues. Germline V CDR1 and CDR2: SGHRS, YFSETQ. The DNA for the CDR3 is TGCGCCAGCAGCTCAACGCCGGGACTAGCGGGGTCCGATACGCAGTATTTT. Residues: CASSSTPGLAGSDTQYF.

This clonotype has just a few counts. The chain has TRBV5-1 and TRBJ1-1; perhaps TRBD1 as D (5 bases). The CDR3 covers 15 residues. V shed 3 bases and J shed 5 bases, with 17 bases lying between them. CDR1 and CDR2 from the germline V gene are SGHRS and YFSETQ. The CDR3 here is CASSSREGRETEAFF. The CDR3 nucleotides are TGCGCCAGCAGCTCGAGGGAGGGCAGGGAGACTGAAGCTTTCTTT.

The rearrangement uses TRBV18 and TRBJ1-5; D gene ambiguous. Germline values: CDR1 KGHSH, CDR2 LQKENI. V lost 3 bases and J lost 7, with 10 bases in between. This CDR3 region has 13 residues. This chain's CDR3 is CASSPHPRQPQHF. CDR3 DNA sequence: TGTGCCAGCTCACCGCACCCCCGCCAGCCCCAGCATTTT.

V gene TRBV7-2 combines with J gene TRBJ1-2; D unresolved. CDR1 is SGHTA, CDR2 FQGNSA, per germline. V dropped 5 bases and J dropped 8 bases, with 15 bases sitting between them. The CDR3 totals 13 residues. This CDR3 is CASSPDKGLGYTF. The CDR3 nucleotides are TGTGCCAGCAGCCCCGACAAAGGGTTGGGCTACACCTTC.

The chain is built from TRBV15 and TRBJ2-7, with TRBD2 as a possible D gene (6 bases). Germline V gene data show CDR1 as LNHNV and CDR2 as YYDKDF (reference sequence). This CDR3 is 15 amino acids long. Trimming shortened V by 1 base and J by 2 bases, and 12 bases separated the two germline ends. The chain's CDR3 is CATSRGGSGAYEQYF. Written as DNA, the CDR3 is TGTGCCACCAGCAGAGGAGGTAGCGGTGCCTACGAGCAGTACTTC.

This clonotype was detected only a few times. This chain links TRBV12-3 or TRBV12-4 with TRBJ2-5; D may correspond to TRBD1 or TRBD2 (5 bases each). Trimming cost V 1 base and J 5 bases, with 17 bases left between them. The CDR3 contains 16 residues. The CDR3 nucleotides read TGTGCCAGCAGTTTAGATCCTCCGGGGCCGGGGGAGACCCAGTACTTC. Encoded protein: CASSLDPPGPGETQYF.

This clonotype showed up just a few times. The chain has TRBV24-1 and TRBJ2-3; tentatively, D is TRBD1 (5 bases). The germline gives CDR1 KGHDR, CDR2 SFDVKD. V lost 4 bases, J lost 3 bases, and 13 bases lay in between. The CDR3 sequence is 15 residues long. DNA of the CDR3: TGTGCCACCAGTGACGACGGTAGGGGAACAGATACGCAGTATTTT. This sequence encodes CATSDDGRGTDTQYF.

The chain is built from TRBV27 and TRBJ2-3, with 7 bases aligning to TRBD1. The CDR3 totals 16 residues. Trimming removed 0 bases from V and 0 bases from J; junction bases left unmatched: 3. Looked up from germline, CDR1 is MNHEY and CDR2 is SMNVEV (reference sequence). CDR3 in amino acids: CASSLSGTASTDTQYF. CDR3 nucleotides: TGTGCCAGCAGTTTATCTGGGACAGCGAGCACAGATACGCAGTATTTT.

This clonotype was seen a handful of times. The chain combines TRBV24-1 with TRBJ2-1; 7 nucleotides match TRBD1. This CDR3 comprises 12 residues. From germline, CDR1 is KGHDR and CDR2 SFDVKD. With V trimmed by 7 bases and J by 7 bases, 3 bases remained unmatched. Written as DNA, the CDR3 is TGTGCCACCAGCCTGACAGGGAATGAGCAGTTCTTC. It yields the protein CATSLTGNEQFF.

This clonotype has just a few counts. This chain uses TRBV7-9 with TRBJ1-4; D unclear. Trimming took off 4 bases at V and 5 bases at J, with 20 bases between the two ends. Germline V lookup: CDR1 SEHNR, CDR2 FQNEAQ (reference sequence). The CDR3 totals 17 residues. The CDR3, as DNA: TGTGCCAGCAGCTCCCGCCAGGTCGGAGTTTCAAATGAAAAACTGTTTTTT. Translated, it gives CASSSRQVGVSNEKLFF.

The chain joins TRBV27 to TRBJ1-2, with D possibly matching TRBD1 (5 bases). V was clipped by 3 bases and J by 3 bases, with 11 bases between them. This CDR3 comprises 14 residues. The germline CDR1 and CDR2 sequences are MNHEY and SMNVEV (reference sequence). Here the CDR3 DNA reads TGTGCCAGCAGTTTCCTTGGCAGGGACTATGGCTACACCTTC. This gives the protein CASSFLGRDYGYTF.

The chain joins TRBV10-3 to TRBJ1-6; D is unclear. CDR1 and CDR2 (germline): ENHRY, SYGVKD. V gave up 3 bases and J gave up 7 bases, with 13 bases separating them. The CDR3 is made up of 15 amino acids. CDR3 sequence: CAISDKGGLNSPLHF. CDR3 nucleotide sequence: TGTGCCATCAGTGATAAGGGCGGCCTGAATTCACCCCTCCACTTT.

In its sample, this clonotype was seen a few times. J is TRBJ2-3 and V is TRBV30, with 12 bases lining up with TRBD2. V was pared by 2 bases and J by 4 bases, with 7 bases of the junction left unmatched. Germline values: CDR1 GTSNPN, CDR2 SVGIG (reference sequence). The CDR3 is 16 residues long. This CDR3 reads CAWSHGLAGGPDTQYF. CDR3 in DNA: TGTGCCTGGAGTCACGGGCTAGCGGGAGGGCCAGATACGCAGTATTTT.

The CDR3 reads CSVSAGVVDTQYF. CDR3 nucleotides: TGCAGTGTCAGTGCGGGAGTGGTGGATACGCAGTATTTT. The chain couples TRBV20-1 to TRBJ2-3; 7 bases align to TRBD2. Germline lookup yields CDR1 DFQATT and CDR2 SNEGSKA (reference sequence). The CDR3 is 13 amino acids. Germline trimming cut 7 bases from V and 6 bases from J; bases unmatched to any gene: 10.

This clonotype has a handful of counts. This chain links TRBV12-3 or TRBV12-4 with TRBJ2-5; the D call may be TRBD1 or TRBD2 (6 bases each). This CDR3 is built from 15 residues. Trimming pared 2 bases from V and 2 bases from J, leaving 12 bases between. The CDR3 nucleotides are TGTGCCAGCAGTTTAAGTCGGGGGCCACAAGAGACCCAGTACTTC. Encoded protein: CASSLSRGPQETQYF.

This clonotype was seen more than once but under ten times. The chain carries TRBV20-1 and TRBJ2-7; TRBD1 matches 9 bases. Trimming removed 5 bases from V and 7 bases from J; junction bases left unmatched: 12. This CDR3 has 14 amino acids. Per germline, CDR1 DFQATT and CDR2 SNEGSKA (reference sequence). The CDR3, as DNA: TGCAGTGCTCCTCCGGGACAGGGTTGGGGAGAGCAGTACTTC. Translated: CSAPPGQGWGEQYF.